These T cell receptor beta chains were read from a single sample in a study of blood T cell repertoires in COVID-19. Only in-frame clones appear in the TCRdb table, and some are missing; sequencing was by immunoSEQ multiplex PCR. The table records approximately 270,000 clones, about 80% of them present only once. Sequencing used peripheral blood. The source of these receptors is an elderly man with acute or convalescent COVID-19. CDR3s leave out the opening cysteine and the closing phenylalanine or tryptophan. The order of the fields is V gene, J gene, clone size, CDR3 protein. The size entry is marked missing in some rows and otherwise reads once, few, many or a size class.

V: TRBV18; J: TRBJ2-2; size: NA; CDR3: ASSLPSGGHTGELF
V: TRBV5-1; J: TRBJ1-2; size: NA; CDR3: ASSPPNEGFKGYT
V: TRBV28; J: TRBJ1-4; size: NA; CDR3: ASIPNLEKGRSNEKLF
V: TRBV6-5; J: TRBJ2-2; size: NA; CDR3: ASRWTGTGELF
V: TRBV19; J: TRBJ1-2; size: NA; CDR3: ASSMVTGEDYGYT
V: TRBV2; J: TRBJ1-1; size: NA; CDR3: ATSGDRGLGEAF
V: TRBV6-5; J: TRBJ1-3; size: NA; CDR3: ASSNNRGAGNTIY
V: TRBV18; J: TRBJ2-7; size: NA; CDR3: ASSPSTTGNEQY
V: TRBV3-1/TRBV3-2; J: TRBJ2-1; size: once; CDR3: ASSQTGGRNEQF
V: TRBV6-1; J: TRBJ1-2; size: NA; CDR3: ASSEPNRNLYGYT
V: TRBV24-1; J: TRBJ1-5; size: NA; CDR3: ATSGTGGSNQPQH
V: TRBV27; J: TRBJ2-7; size: NA; CDR3: ASSLSGLAGGYEQY
V: TRBV18; J: TRBJ1-4; size: NA; CDR3: ASSPSTGINEKLF